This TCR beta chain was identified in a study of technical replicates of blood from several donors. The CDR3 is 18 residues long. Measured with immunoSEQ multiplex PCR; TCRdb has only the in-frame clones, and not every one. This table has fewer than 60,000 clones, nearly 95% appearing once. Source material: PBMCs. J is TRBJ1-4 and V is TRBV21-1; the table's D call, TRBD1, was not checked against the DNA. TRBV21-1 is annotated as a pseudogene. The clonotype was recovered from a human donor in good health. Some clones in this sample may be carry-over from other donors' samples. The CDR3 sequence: CASSSWADRLTLEEKLFF. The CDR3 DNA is TGTGCCAGCAGCTCATGGGCGGACAGGCTCACCCTGGAGGAAAAACTGTTTTTT.